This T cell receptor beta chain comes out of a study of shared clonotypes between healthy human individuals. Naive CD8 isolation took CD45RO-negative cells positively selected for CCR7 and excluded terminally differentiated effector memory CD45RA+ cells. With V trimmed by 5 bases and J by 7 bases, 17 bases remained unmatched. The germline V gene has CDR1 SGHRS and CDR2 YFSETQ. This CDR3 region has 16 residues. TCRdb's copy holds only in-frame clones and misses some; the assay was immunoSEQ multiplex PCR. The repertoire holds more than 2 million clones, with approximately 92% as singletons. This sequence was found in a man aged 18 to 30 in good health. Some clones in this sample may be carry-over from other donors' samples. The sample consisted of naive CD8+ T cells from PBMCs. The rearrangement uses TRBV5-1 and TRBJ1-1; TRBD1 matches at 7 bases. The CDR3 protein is CASSDTGATPHLEAFF. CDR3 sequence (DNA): TGCGCCAGCAGTGACACAGGGGCCACTCCTCACCTTGAAGCTTTCTTT.